Each of the 25 T cell receptor beta chains below was sequenced from the same sample in a study of cytomegalovirus exposure and HLA in healthy donors. The PCR ran on 60 Vbeta and 13 Jbeta primers. The repertoire was sequenced with immunoSEQ multiplex PCR; TCRdb's copy has only in-frame clones and lacks some. Here the sample spans approximately 160,000 clones, around 82% being singletons. The sequenced sample was PBMCs. The receptors were gathered from a woman aged 50 to 65 in good health and CMV-seropositive.

The rearrangement joins TRBV7-6 to TRBJ2-3, with 11 nucleotides matching TRBD2. Germline V gene data show CDR1 as SGHVS and CDR2 as FNYEAQ. The CDR3 loop spans 18 amino acids. The junction had 10 bases not matched to a gene; V was cut back by 5 bases and J by 0 bases. In DNA, the CDR3 is TGTGCCAGCAGCCAGGGTCTAGCGGGGGGCCAGAGCACAGATACGCAGTATTTT. It encodes CASSQGLAGGQSTDTQYF.

This clone occurred a few times. The chain employs TRBV5-4 and TRBJ2-2; D uncertain. Germline V lookup: CDR1 SGHNT, CDR2 YYREEE (reference sequence). The CDR3 is 13 residues long. The V and J ends lost 2 bases and 3 bases respectively, with 5 bases between them. For the CDR3, the DNA is TGTGCCAGCAGCTTTAGTGACACCGGGGAGCTGTTTTTT. This translates into CASSFSDTGELFF. The whole variable domain, remainder taken from reference TRBV5-4 and TRBJ2-2, is ETGVTQSPTHLIKTRGQQVTLRCSSQSGHNTVSWYQQALGQGPQFIFQYYREEENGRGNFPPRFSGLQFPNYSSELNVNALELDDSALYLCASSFSDTGELFFGEGSRLTVL.

The chain combines TRBV4-2 with TRBJ2-3; TRBD2 aligns across 14 bases. V was clipped by 4 bases and J by 0 bases; unmatched bases: 9. Germline CDR1 LGHNA, CDR2 YNFKEQ. The CDR3 loop spans 19 amino acids. CDR3 amino acids: CASSPGTSGGKPSTDTQYF. CDR3 DNA: TGTGCCAGCAGCCCCGGGACTAGCGGGGGTAAACCTAGCACAGATACGCAGTATTTT.

This clone was observed a handful of times. The gene calls are TRBV2 and TRBJ1-2; D is unresolved. Between the trimmed V and J ends, which lost 7 bases and 3 bases, there was a span of 18 bases. CDR1 is SNHLY, CDR2 FYNNEI, per germline. This CDR3 is built from 15 residues. The CDR3 nucleotides are TGTGCCAGCACCCTATGGCAGGCATTACACTATGGCTACACCTTC. Translating gives CASTLWQALHYGYTF.

The chain carries TRBV7-6 and TRBJ2-3; D gene unclear. Trimming took off 1 base at V and 2 bases at J, with 7 bases between the two ends. CDR1 SGHVS and CDR2 FNYEAQ come from the germline V gene. This CDR3 spans 14 amino acids. The CDR3 is CASSLGQPTDTQYF. DNA of the CDR3: TGTGCCAGCAGCTTAGGGCAACCCACAGATACGCAGTATTTT.

V and J are TRBV5-6 and TRBJ2-2; D is possibly TRBD1 (5 bases). CDR1 SGHDT and CDR2 YYEEEE come from the germline V gene. The CDR3 loop spans 14 amino acids. V was shortened by 0 bases and J by 8 bases, with 11 bases between the two germline ends. The CDR3 DNA reads as TGTGCCAGCAGCTTGGGGGCAGGGTTTGGGGAGCTGTTTTTT. Residues: CASSLGAGFGELFF. The full variable domain, completed using reference TRBV5-6 and TRBJ2-2, is DAGVTQSPTHLIKTRGQQVTLRCSPKSGHDTVSWYQQALGQGPQFIFQYYEEEERQRGNFPDRFSGHQFPNYSSELNVNALLLGDSALYLCASSLGAGFGELFFGEGSRLTVL.

Comment on this clone: The sample holds other DNA sequences that translate to the same CDR3. CDR3 loop: CAISESGTGVTEAFF. CDR3 coding DNA: TGTGCCATCAGTGAATCCGGGACAGGGGTCACTGAAGCTTTCTTT. The chain joins TRBV10-3 to TRBJ1-1; 10 nucleotides agree with TRBD1. With 3 bases clipped from V and 4 bases from J, the junction kept 5 bases outside the gene matches. Germline V CDR1 and CDR2: ENHRY, SYGVKD. The CDR3 is made up of 15 amino acids.

The CDR3 sequence is CASSLRQSPYEQYF. CDR3 coding DNA: TGTGCCAGCAGTTTAAGACAGTCCCCCTACGAGCAGTACTTC. The chain is built from TRBV2 and TRBJ2-7; weak D call: TRBD1 (5 bases). From germline, CDR1 is SNHLY and CDR2 FYNNEI. The CDR3 extends over 14 amino acids. V was shortened by 5 bases and J by 2 bases, with 13 bases between the two germline ends.

This clone was recorded only once. The CDR3 loop is CASSPPGTGGYNEQFF. In DNA, the CDR3 is TGTGCCAGCAGCCCCCCCGGGACAGGGGGCTACAATGAGCAGTTCTTC. This rearrangement joins TRBV7-9 to TRBJ2-1, with TRBD1 matching over 11 bases. V trimming: 5 bases; J trimming: 3 bases; junction bases outside the gene matches: 6. CDR3 length equals 16 residues. In germline, CDR1 is SEHNR, CDR2 FQNEAQ (reference sequence).

The rearrangement links TRBV10-3 to TRBJ1-2; 7 positions agree with TRBD1. From germline, CDR1 is ENHRY and CDR2 SYGVKD. The CDR3 covers 12 residues. V trimming: 9 bases; J trimming: 8 bases; junction bases outside the gene matches: 9. CDR3 DNA sequence: TGTGCCATGACCACAGGGGTGGAAGGCTACACCTTC. It codes for CAMTTGVEGYTF.

The chain couples TRBV29-1 to TRBJ1-1; the D is unclear. V was clipped by 7 bases and J by 1 base, with 4 bases between them. Germline V lookup: CDR1 SQVTM, CDR2 ANQGSEA. The CDR3 length is 10 residues. The CDR3: CSASNTEAFF. The CDR3 region has the DNA TGCAGCGCCTCGAACACTGAAGCTTTCTTT.

The chain employs TRBV10-2 and TRBJ1-4; 11 bases match TRBD1. Unmatched junction bases numbered 13, after V lost 8 bases and J lost 8 bases. The CDR3 loop spans 16 amino acids. Germline V gives CDR1 WSHSY, CDR2 SAAADI. The CDR3: CASGGGKGQGGEKLFF. The CDR3 region has the DNA TGCGCCAGCGGTGGGGGGAAGGGACAGGGGGGCGAAAAACTGTTTTTT.

J is TRBJ2-7 and V is TRBV7-9, with a tentative D call TRBD1 (6 bases). V lost 3 bases and J 8 bases, leaving 17 bases between the germline ends. The CDR3 consists of 14 residues. CDR1 and CDR2 (germline): SEHNR, FQNEAQ (reference sequence). The CDR3 bases are TGTGCCAGCAGCTTCCGGCCAGGGGATTACAAGCAGTACTTC. Translated: CASSFRPGDYKQYF.

This clone was observed a handful of times. The chain joins TRBV19 to TRBJ1-1, with D unclear. Germline-derived CDR1 and CDR2 are LNHDA and SQIVND (reference sequence). The CDR3 spans 14 residues. Between the trimmed V and J ends, which lost 1 base and 0 bases, there was a span of 6 bases. CDR3 coding DNA: TGTGCCAGTAGTATAGGACTGATGAACACTGAAGCTTTCTTT. Protein sequence: CASSIGLMNTEAFF.

The chain combines TRBV20-1 with TRBJ2-3; maybe TRBD1 (5 bases). The germline V gene has CDR1 DFQATT and CDR2 SNEGSKA (reference sequence). Deletions cut 3 bases from V and 5 bases from J, with 6 bases between. The CDR3 totals 11 residues. CDR3 bases: TGCAGTGCTAGGCAGGGAGATACGCAGTATTTT. This encodes CSARQGDTQYF.

The chain uses TRBV11-2 and TRBJ1-2; D unclear. The CDR3 spans 13 residues. V gave up 4 bases and J gave up 1 base, with 7 bases separating them. Germline assignment: CDR1 SGHAT and CDR2 FQNNGV. The CDR3 coding sequence is TGTGCCAGCAGCTCAAGCGTTAACTATGGCTACACCTTC. Its protein product is CASSSSVNYGYTF.

This chain uses TRBV29-1 with TRBJ1-1, with D uncertain. CDR3 length: 14 amino acids. Germline CDR1 and CDR2: SQVTM and ANQGSEA. V was clipped by 5 bases and J by 2 bases, with 15 bases between them. CDR3 DNA sequence: TGCAGCGTTCAAATGACCCGGGTCAACACTGAAGCTTTCTTT. It encodes CSVQMTRVNTEAFF.

V and J are TRBV27 and TRBJ1-1; D might be TRBD1 (5 bases). The ends were cut back, 5 bases at V and 5 bases at J, with 9 bases in the middle. CDR1 and CDR2 (germline): MNHEY, SMNVEV (reference sequence). This CDR3 has 12 amino acids. The CDR3 sequence is CASSAGGTEAFF. CDR3 nucleotide sequence: TGTGCCAGCAGTGCCGGGGGGACTGAAGCTTTCTTT.

The V and J genes are TRBV29-1 and TRBJ2-3, with 9 positions matching TRBD2. Germline V gives CDR1 SQVTM, CDR2 ANQGSEA. CDR3 length: 13 residues. V trimming: 4 bases; J trimming: 10 bases; junction bases outside the gene matches: 9. This CDR3 is CSVVSPLAGSQYF. The CDR3 DNA is TGCAGCGTTGTGTCCCCTCTAGCGGGGTCGCAGTATTTT.

Notes on this clone: The germline gene is not matched at one end of the junction; a read error may be the cause. The chain recombines TRBV7-9 with TRBJ2-1; TRBD2 is a possible D gene (6 bases). The CDR3 spans 16 residues. CDR1 and CDR2 from the germline V gene are SEHNR and FQNEAQ (reference sequence). The CDR3 is CSSSPSGLSNYNEQFF. In DNA, the CDR3 is TGTTCCAGCAGCCCCTCGGGACTGTCGAACTACAATGAGCAGTTCTTC.

V gene TRBV15 combines with J gene TRBJ1-5, with D tentatively TRBD1 (6 bases). The ends were cut back, 5 bases at V and 5 bases at J, with 13 bases in the middle. Germline V lookup: CDR1 LNHNV, CDR2 YYDKDF (reference sequence). The CDR3 extends over 14 amino acids. CDR3 region: CATSLHRDHQPQHF. In DNA form, the CDR3 reads TGTGCCACCAGCCTGCACAGGGATCATCAGCCCCAGCATTTT.

The chain uses TRBV6-5 and TRBJ2-2; 8 nucleotides line up with TRBD1. In germline, CDR1 is MNHEY, CDR2 SVGAGI. The CDR3 is 14 amino acids. V lost 2 bases to trimming and J lost 5 bases; unmatched junction nucleotides: 1. The CDR3 nucleotides read TGTGCCAGCAGTTACGGGACAGGTACCGGGGAGCTGTTTTTT. Translating it yields CASSYGTGTGELFF.

This chain uses TRBV6-6 with TRBJ2-7; 7 bases are a match to TRBD1. Germline lookup yields CDR1 MNHNY and CDR2 SVGAGI (reference sequence). The CDR3 is 15 residues long. With 6 bases clipped from V and 10 bases from J, the junction kept 18 bases outside the gene matches. CDR3 coding DNA: TGTGCCAGCAGCCCCCGAGGGGGCCTCTTAGCTCAACAGTACTTC. Translating it yields CASSPRGGLLAQQYF.

This clone was counted only a few times. The chain joins TRBV7-6 to TRBJ1-1; unclear D gene. CDR3 length equals 14 residues. Germline V lookup: CDR1 SGHVS, CDR2 FNYEAQ. The V end was cut by 6 bases, the J end by 0 bases, with 11 bases between. The CDR3 DNA reads TGTGCCAGCAGTCCCTCCGGGATGAACACTGAAGCTTTCTTT. Amino acids: CASSPSGMNTEAFF.

The chain couples TRBV5-8 to TRBJ1-3; D is perhaps TRBD1 (5 bases). The CDR3 length is 18 residues. Trimming stripped 4 bases from V and 1 base from J, with 21 bases between. Germline V gene data show CDR1 as SGHTS and CDR2 as YDEGEE. As DNA, the CDR3 is TGTGCCAGCAGCCCTATCTTGGCGGGGGTAGAATCTGGAAACACCATATATTTT. This translates into CASSPILAGVESGNTIYF. Looking up the rest from reference TRBV5-8 and TRBJ1-3 gives the full variable domain: EAGVTQSPTHLIKTRGQQATLRCSPISGHTSVYWYQQALGLGLQFLLWYDEGEERNRGNFPPRFSGRQFPNYSSELNVNALELEDSALYLCASSPILAGVESGNTIYFGEGSWLTVV.